This TCR beta chain is drawn from a study of T cells in Graves' hyperthyroidism and ophthalmopathy. Amplification of TCR beta CDR3 regions was performed using RNA transcripts as template. RT-PCR in the first round (using the HTBI primer set) targeted the TCR CDR3. TCRdb recomputed calls from the multiplex PCR reads with MiXCR, one row per CDR3 protein. The sample lists a few hundred thousand distinct CDR3 sequences, around 16% occurring once. This clonotype was observed at least ten times. The CDR3 is 18 residues long. Per the germline V gene, CDR1 is LGHDT and CDR2 is YNNKEL (reference sequence). The junction had 10 bases not matched to a gene; V was cut back by 0 bases and J by 4 bases.

This TCR was sampled from a woman aged 25 to 39 with Graves' hyperthyroidism. The sample comprised blood. V usage is TRBV3-1 and J usage is TRBJ2-3; 10 nucleotides align to TRBD2. CDR3 nucleotide sequence: TGTGCCAGCAGCCAAGATCACGGAGCGGGAGGGCCATCAGATACGCAGTATTTT. This codes for CASSQDHGAGGPSDTQYF.